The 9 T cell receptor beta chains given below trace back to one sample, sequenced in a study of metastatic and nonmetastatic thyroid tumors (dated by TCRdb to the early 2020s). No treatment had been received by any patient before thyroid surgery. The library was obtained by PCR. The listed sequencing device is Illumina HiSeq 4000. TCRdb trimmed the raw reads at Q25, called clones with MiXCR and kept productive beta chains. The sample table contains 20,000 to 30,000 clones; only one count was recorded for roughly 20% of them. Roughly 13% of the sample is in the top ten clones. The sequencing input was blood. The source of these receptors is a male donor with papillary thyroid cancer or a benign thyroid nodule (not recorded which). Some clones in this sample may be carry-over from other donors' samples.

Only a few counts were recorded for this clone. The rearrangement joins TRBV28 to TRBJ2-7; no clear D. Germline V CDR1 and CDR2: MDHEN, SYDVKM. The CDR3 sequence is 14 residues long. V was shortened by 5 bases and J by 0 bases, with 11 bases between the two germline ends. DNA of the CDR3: TGTGCCAGCAGTAGTGCGACAAACTCCTACGAGCAGTACTTC. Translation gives CASSSATNSYEQYF. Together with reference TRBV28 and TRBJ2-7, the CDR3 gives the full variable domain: DVKVTQSSRYLVKRTGEKVFLECVQDMDHENMFWYRQDPGLGLRLIYFSYDVKMKEKGDIPEGYSVSREKKERFSLILESASTNQTSMYLCASSSATNSYEQYFGPGTRLTVT.

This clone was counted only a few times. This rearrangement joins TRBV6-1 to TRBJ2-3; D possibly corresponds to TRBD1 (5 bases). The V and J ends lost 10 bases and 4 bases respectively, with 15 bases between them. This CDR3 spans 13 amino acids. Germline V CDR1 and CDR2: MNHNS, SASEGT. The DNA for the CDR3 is TGTGCCAACAGGTGGGTGATCCCAGATACGCAGTATTTT. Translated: CANRWVIPDTQYF.

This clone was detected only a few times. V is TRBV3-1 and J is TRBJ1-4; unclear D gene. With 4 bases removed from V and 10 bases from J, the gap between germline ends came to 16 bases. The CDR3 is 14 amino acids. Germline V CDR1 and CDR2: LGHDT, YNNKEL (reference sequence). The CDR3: CASSPLDGSRKLFF. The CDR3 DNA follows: TGTGCCAGCAGCCCCCTGGACGGGTCCAGAAAACTGTTTTTT.

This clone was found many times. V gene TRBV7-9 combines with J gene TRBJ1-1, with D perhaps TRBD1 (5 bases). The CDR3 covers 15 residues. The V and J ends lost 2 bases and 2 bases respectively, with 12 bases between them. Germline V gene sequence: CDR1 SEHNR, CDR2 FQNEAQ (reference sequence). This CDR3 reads CASSLLMGGNTEAFF. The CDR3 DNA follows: TGTGCCAGCAGCTTATTAATGGGGGGAAACACTGAAGCTTTCTTT.

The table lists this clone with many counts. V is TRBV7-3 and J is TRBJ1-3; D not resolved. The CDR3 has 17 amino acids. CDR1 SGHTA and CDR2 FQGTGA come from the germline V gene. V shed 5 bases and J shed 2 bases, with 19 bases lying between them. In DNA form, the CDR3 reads TGTGCCAGCAGCCCAAGGACTCACCGGGTAGCTGGAAACACCATATATTTT. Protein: CASSPRTHRVAGNTIYF. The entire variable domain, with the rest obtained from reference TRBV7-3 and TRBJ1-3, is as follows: GAGVSQTPSNKVTEKGKYVELRCDPISGHTALYWYRQSLGQGPEFLIYFQGTGAADDSGLPNDRFFAVRPEGSVSTLKIQRTERGDSAVYLCASSPRTHRVAGNTIYFGEGSWLTVV.

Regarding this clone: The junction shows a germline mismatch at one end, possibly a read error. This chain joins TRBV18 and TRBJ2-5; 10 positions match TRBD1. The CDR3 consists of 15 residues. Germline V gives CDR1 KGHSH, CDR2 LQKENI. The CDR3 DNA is TGCGCCAGCTCATCTTCGGGACAGGGGATAGAGACCCAGTACTTC. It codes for CASSSSGQGIETQYF.

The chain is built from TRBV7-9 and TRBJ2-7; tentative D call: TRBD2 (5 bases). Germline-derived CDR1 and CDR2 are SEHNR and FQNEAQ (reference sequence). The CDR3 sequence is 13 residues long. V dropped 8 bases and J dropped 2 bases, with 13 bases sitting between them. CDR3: CASADLRTYEQYF. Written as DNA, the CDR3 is TGTGCCAGCGCGGACTTGAGGACCTACGAGCAGTACTTC.

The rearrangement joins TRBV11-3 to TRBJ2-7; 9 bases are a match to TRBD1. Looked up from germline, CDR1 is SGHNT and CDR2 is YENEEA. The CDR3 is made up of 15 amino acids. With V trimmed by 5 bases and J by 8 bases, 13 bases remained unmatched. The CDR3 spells CASSQTGRDREKQYF. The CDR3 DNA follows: TGTGCCAGCAGCCAGACAGGTCGGGACAGGGAAAAGCAGTACTTC.

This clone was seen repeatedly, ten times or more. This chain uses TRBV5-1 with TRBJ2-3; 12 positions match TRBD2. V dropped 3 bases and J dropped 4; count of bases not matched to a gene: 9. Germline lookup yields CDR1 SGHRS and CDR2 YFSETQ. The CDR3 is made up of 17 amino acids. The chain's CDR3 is CASSWLTSGSVADTQYF. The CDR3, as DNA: TGCGCCAGCAGCTGGTTGACTAGCGGGAGTGTGGCAGATACGCAGTATTTT.